Listed here are 23 T cell receptor beta chains from one sample, sequenced in a study of OX40 agonist ivuxolimab in advanced cancers. The protocol was immunoSEQ multiplex PCR, while the TCRdb copy is restricted to in-frame clones and leaves out a portion. The sample holds tens of thousands of clones, around 90% seen once. This specimen was CD4+ or CD8+ T cells sorted from blood, taken in a trial of the OX40 agonist ivuxolimab. These receptors were collected from an adult with an advanced solid tumor such as melanoma, head and neck, liver or kidney cancer.

This clone showed up just once. CDR3 amino acids: CASSASVYGYTF. The CDR3 DNA reads TGTGCCAGCAGTGCCTCAGTTTATGGCTACACCTTC. This chain links TRBV28 with TRBJ1-2, with D hard to call. V gave up 5 bases and J gave up 5 bases, with 9 bases separating them. The CDR3 runs 12 residues. Germline CDR1 MDHEN, CDR2 SYDVKM.

This rearrangement joins TRBV7-9 to TRBJ2-7; D is unresolved. The CDR3 length is 12 residues. V was clipped by 4 bases and J by 3 bases, with 7 bases between them. Germline V gene lookup returns CDR1 SEHNR and CDR2 FQNEAQ (reference sequence). CDR3 sequence: CASSSISYEQYF. In nucleotides, the CDR3 is TGTGCCAGCAGCTCGATTAGCTACGAGCAGTACTTC.

V and J are TRBV29-1 and TRBJ2-2; the D gene is possibly TRBD2 (6 bases). Trimming took 2 bases from V and 6 from J, leaving 19 bases between them. CDR1 is SQVTM and CDR2 is ANQGSEA in the germline V gene. The CDR3 is 16 amino acids. Here the CDR3 DNA reads TGCAGCGTTGAATCGGGAGAGATTGGGAGTCCCGGGGAGCTGTTTTTT. This codes for CSVESGEIGSPGELFF.

The V gene is TRBV4-2, the J gene TRBJ2-5; D uncertain. The DNA end is more similar to TRBJ2-7, so the J call may be wrong. In germline, CDR1 is LGHNA, CDR2 YNFKEQ. The length of the CDR3 is 16 residues. The DNA for the CDR3 is TGTGCCAGCAGCCAGGCCGGGCAGGCGATAAAGGACGAGCAGTACTTC. It is translated as CASSQAGQAIKDEQYF.

This clone was seen a few times. The chain recombines TRBV5-4 with TRBJ2-3; D possibly corresponds to TRBD1 (5 bases). The CDR3 is made up of 14 amino acids. The V gene lost 2 bases and the J gene lost 4 bases, with 11 bases spanning the gap. CDR1 and CDR2 (germline): SGHNT, YYREEE (reference sequence). The CDR3 sequence: CASSFPRVSDTQYF. The CDR3 DNA is TGTGCCAGCAGCTTCCCCAGGGTTTCAGATACGCAGTATTTT.

The chain recombines TRBV19 with TRBJ2-3; TRBD2 aligns across 8 bases. Germline CDR1 and CDR2: LNHDA and SQIVND (reference sequence). The V segment lost 3 bases and the J segment 1 base; nucleotides outside the gene matches: 6. The CDR3 has 16 amino acids. The CDR3: CASSIRSGGRTDTQYF. The DNA for the CDR3 is TGTGCCAGTAGTATTCGAAGCGGGGGCCGCACAGATACGCAGTATTTT.

Here the CDR3 DNA reads TGTGCCAGCTCACCCCGACAGGCCCTTGGGTATGGCTACACCTTC. Translation gives CASSPRQALGYGYTF. The chain uses TRBV18 and TRBJ1-2; D is possibly TRBD1 (6 bases). The CDR3 spans 15 residues. CDR1 is KGHSH, CDR2 LQKENI, per germline. V was cut by 3 bases and J by 5 bases, with 16 bases left in between.

CDR3 loop: CASSRGLAGVANEQFF. The CDR3 DNA reads TGTGCCAGCAGCAGGGGTTTAGCGGGAGTAGCCAATGAGCAGTTCTTC. V gene TRBV11-2 combines with J gene TRBJ2-1; 9 positions agree with TRBD2. With V trimmed by 5 bases and J by 6 bases, 11 bases remained unmatched. The CDR3 is 16 amino acids. The germline V gene encodes CDR1 SGHAT and CDR2 FQNNGV.

J is TRBJ2-5 and V is TRBV9; D is unclear. The V and J ends lost 4 bases and 5 bases respectively, with 24 bases between them. This CDR3 has 17 residues. The germline V gene encodes CDR1 SGDLS and CDR2 YYNGEE. CDR3 DNA: TGTGCCAGCAGCCCCGTAACCAGGTTAACTACTTCGGAGACCCAGTACTTC. Translated: CASSPVTRLTTSETQYF. Combining the CDR3 with reference TRBV9 and TRBJ2-5 gives the whole variable domain DSGVTQTPKHLITATGQRVTLRCSPRSGDLSVYWYQQSLDQGLQFLIQYYNGEERAKGNILERFSAQQFPDLHSELNLSSLELGDSALYFCASSPVTRLTTSETQYFGPGTRLLVL.

The V call is TRBV29-1, the J call TRBJ1-4, with D perhaps matching TRBD1 (6 bases). The V end was cut by 6 bases, the J end by 8 bases, with 16 bases between. The germline gives CDR1 SQVTM, CDR2 ANQGSEA. This CDR3 comprises 13 residues. CDR3 sequence: CSVGQRYGEKLFF. In nucleotides, the CDR3 is TGCAGCGTCGGACAGAGGTATGGAGAAAAACTGTTTTTT.

The CDR3 sequence is CAWSVGTSGMNEQFF. The CDR3 region has the DNA TGTGCCTGGAGTGTAGGGACTAGCGGAATGAATGAGCAGTTCTTC. This chain joins TRBV30 and TRBJ2-1; 11 nucleotides match TRBD2. Losses at the gene ends were 0 bases for V and 7 bases for J; bases not matched to a gene: 5. The germline V gene encodes CDR1 GTSNPN and CDR2 SVGIG (reference sequence). This CDR3 has 15 amino acids.

This clone has only a few counts. The rearrangement uses TRBV27 and TRBJ2-2, with TRBD1 as a possible D gene (5 bases). Trimming stripped 8 bases from V and 6 bases from J, with 10 bases between. The CDR3 covers 12 residues. The V gene's germline CDR1 is MNHEY and CDR2 SMNVEV (reference sequence). The CDR3 sequence is CASGQGSGELFF. CDR3 nucleotides: TGTGCCAGCGGGCAGGGATCCGGGGAGCTGTTTTTT.

This clone turned up a few times. The chain has TRBV5-6 and TRBJ1-1; 8 bases align to TRBD1. The CDR3 runs 15 residues. The germline gives CDR1 SGHDT, CDR2 YYEEEE. Trimming took 4 bases from V and 5 from J; bases not matched to a gene: 10. CDR3: CASSRGTGSGTEAFF. For the CDR3, the DNA is TGTGCCAGCAGCCGAGGGACAGGCAGTGGAACTGAAGCTTTCTTT.

The V gene is TRBV5-4, the J gene TRBJ1-1; D perhaps matches TRBD1 (5 bases). The CDR3 runs to 14 residues. Germline values: CDR1 SGHNT, CDR2 YYREEE (reference sequence). Between the trimmed V and J ends, which lost 3 bases and 4 bases, there was a span of 13 bases. Here the CDR3 reads CASSSSDRRTEAFF. DNA for the CDR3: TGTGCCAGCAGCTCCTCAGACAGACGCACTGAAGCTTTCTTT.

This chain joins TRBV5-4 and TRBJ2-1; D might be TRBD1 (5 bases). Germline V lookup: CDR1 SGHNT, CDR2 YYREEE (reference sequence). Trimming left V 1 base short and J 9 bases short, with 11 bases between. The CDR3 has 13 residues. The DNA for the CDR3 is TGTGCCAGCAGCTTGTTGTCCCAGGGTGAGCAGTTCTTC. Its protein is CASSLLSQGEQFF.

The V and J genes are TRBV2 and TRBJ2-1; unclear D gene. V lost 7 bases and J 0 bases, leaving 10 bases between the germline ends. Germline values: CDR1 SNHLY, CDR2 FYNNEI. The CDR3 has 14 residues. The CDR3 loop is CASTELSSYNEQFF. DNA for the CDR3: TGTGCCAGCACGGAACTAAGCTCCTACAATGAGCAGTTCTTC. The whole variable domain, remainder taken from reference TRBV2 and TRBJ2-1, is EPEVTQTPSHQVTQMGQEVILRCVPISNHLYFYWYRQILGQKVEFLVSFYNNEISEKSEIFDDQFSVERPDGSNFTLKIRSTKLEDSAMYFCASTELSSYNEQFFGPGTRLTVL.

The chain recombines TRBV29-1 with TRBJ2-1; 9 bases are a match to TRBD2. The CDR3 sequence is 13 residues long. Germline V lookup: CDR1 SQVTM, CDR2 ANQGSEA. Losses at the gene ends were 3 bases for V and 9 bases for J; bases not matched to a gene: 6. CDR3 protein: CSVEREGRSEQFF. The CDR3 DNA reads as TGCAGCGTTGAGCGGGAGGGAAGGAGTGAGCAGTTCTTC.

This clone showed up just once. The J gene is TRBJ2-1, the V gene TRBV21-1; TRBD1 reflects the table's D call only, with no check against the DNA. TRBV21-1 is annotated as a pseudogene. This CDR3 spans 16 amino acids. The DNA of the CDR3 is TGTGCCAGCAGCAAGGGGCCACGAAAGGGGTGCAATGAGCAGTTCTTC. This codes for CASSKGPRKGCNEQFF.

The chain links TRBV29-1 to TRBJ2-7; D perhaps matches TRBD1 (6 bases). This CDR3 is 13 amino acids long. The germline V gene has CDR1 SQVTM and CDR2 ANQGSEA. V was trimmed by 3 bases and J by 1 base, leaving 10 bases between them. This chain's CDR3 is CSVDRGTSYEQYF. The CDR3 DNA sequence: TGCAGCGTTGACAGGGGTACTTCCTACGAGCAGTACTTC.

CDR3 loop: CASSLGGQGASQPQHF. The CDR3 DNA sequence: TGTGCCAGCAGCTTAGGTGGGCAGGGGGCGTCTCAGCCCCAGCATTTT. The chain recombines TRBV13 with TRBJ1-5; 8 nucleotides line up with TRBD1. Germline V gene sequence: CDR1 PRHDT, CDR2 FYEKMQ (reference sequence). This CDR3 contains 16 residues. V dropped 0 bases and J dropped 6; count of bases not matched to a gene: 7.

The chain is built from TRBV23-1 and TRBJ1-1, with 9 nucleotides matching TRBD1. TRBV23-1 is sorted into the ORF group, with uncertain function. The CDR3 loop spans 15 amino acids. V was pared by 3 bases and J by 3 bases, with 5 bases of the junction left unmatched. In nucleotides, the CDR3 is TGCGCCAGCAGTCACCCGGGACAGGGTTACACTGAAGCTTTCTTT. It encodes CASSHPGQGYTEAFF.

The DNA for the CDR3 is TGTGCCAGCAGTCAAGGGCACTATGGCTACACCTTC. It specifies CASSQGHYGYTF. This sequence joins TRBV28 and TRBJ1-2; no clear D gene. The CDR3 spans 12 residues. V lost 5 bases to trimming and J lost 3 bases, with 7 bases between them. The V gene's germline CDR1 is MDHEN and CDR2 SYDVKM.

This clone was seen a single time. This rearrangement joins TRBV19 to TRBJ2-7, with D perhaps matching TRBD1 (6 bases). In germline, CDR1 is LNHDA, CDR2 SQIVND (reference sequence). V was shortened by 6 bases and J by 1 base, with 13 bases between the two germline ends. This CDR3 region has 14 residues. The CDR3 DNA reads TGTGCCAGTAGCTTGACAGGAGCGTCCTACGAGCAGTACTTC. The encoded protein is CASSLTGASYEQYF.